These T cell receptor beta chains were read from a single sample in a study of HIV-infected children after antiretroviral therapy interruption. In TCRdb, the 3' RACE reads were re-called with MiXCR into one record per CDR3 protein. The sample has 70,000 to 90,000 distinct CDR3 sequences, around 6.9% seen once. This material consisted of CD45RA+ CD4+ T cells from PBMCs, pooled from several time points, taken from a donor given antiretroviral therapy, either interrupted or continuous. These receptor sequences come from a pool of human donors with HIV. Both conserved end residues are part of each CDR3. D genes are given only for firm matches. Where a row states a size, it is once, few, many or the class of an expanded clone; other rows omit it.

d_gene: TRBD1; abundance: many; v_gene: TRBV27; j_gene: TRBJ2-7; CDR3nt: TGTGCCAGCAGAGCAGGGGGCGCGAGGTCCTACGAGCAGTACTTC; CDR3aa: CASRAGGARSYEQYF
d_gene: -; abundance: many; v_gene: TRBV5-1; j_gene: TRBJ1-1; CDR3nt: TGCGCCAGCAGCTTGATCCGGGACGGGGACGAAGCTTTCTTT; CDR3aa: CASSLIRDGDEAFF
d_gene: -; abundance: -; v_gene: TRBV7-2; j_gene: TRBJ2-1; CDR3nt: TGTGCCAGCAGCCGGGACCTTAACTCCTACAATGAGCAGTTCTTC; CDR3aa: CASSRDLNSYNEQFF
d_gene: TRBD1; abundance: -; v_gene: TRBV5-1; j_gene: TRBJ2-7; CDR3nt: TGCGCCAGCAGCTTAACAGGGGCGACGGTCTACGAGCAGTACTTC; CDR3aa: CASSLTGATVYEQYF
d_gene: TRBD1; abundance: many; v_gene: TRBV20-1; j_gene: TRBJ1-5; CDR3nt: TGCAGTGCTCAATTCCGGGACAGAAGCAATCAGCCCCAGCATTTT; CDR3aa: CSAQFRDRSNQPQHF
d_gene: -; abundance: many; v_gene: TRBV13; j_gene: TRBJ1-5; CDR3nt: TGTGCCAGCAGCTTAAGGCAGAGCAATCAGCCCCAGCATTTT; CDR3aa: CASSLRQSNQPQHF
d_gene: -; abundance: many; v_gene: TRBV20-1; j_gene: TRBJ2-3; CDR3nt: TGCAGTGCTAGCCCCGGGTCCACAGATACGCAGTATTTT; CDR3aa: CSASPGSTDTQYF
d_gene: -; abundance: many; v_gene: TRBV12-3/TRBV12-4; j_gene: TRBJ2-3; CDR3nt: TGTGCCAGCAGCCGCACAGATACGCAGTATTTT; CDR3aa: CASSRTDTQYF
d_gene: -; abundance: many; v_gene: TRBV12-3/TRBV12-4; j_gene: TRBJ2-6; CDR3nt: TGTGCCAGCAGCCCAAGGGAGGGGGGCTCCGGGGCCAACGTCCTGACTTTC; CDR3aa: CASSPREGGSGANVLTF
d_gene: -; abundance: many; v_gene: TRBV7-2; j_gene: TRBJ2-5; CDR3nt: TGTGCCAGCAGCCCTGGGACACATGGAAAAGAGACCCAGTACTTC; CDR3aa: CASSPGTHGKETQYF
d_gene: -; abundance: many; v_gene: TRBV6-2/TRBV6-3; j_gene: TRBJ1-1; CDR3nt: TGTGCCAGCAGTTACACCAGAGGGCGGAACGGAGCTTTCTTT; CDR3aa: CASSYTRGRNGAFF
d_gene: -; abundance: many; v_gene: TRBV29-1; j_gene: TRBJ1-1; CDR3nt: TGCAGCGTTGAAGTGGCGAAGAGGAACACTGAAGCTTTCTTT; CDR3aa: CSVEVAKRNTEAFF
d_gene: -; abundance: many; v_gene: TRBV20-1; j_gene: TRBJ2-3; CDR3nt: TGCAGTGCTAGAGAACTAATGACAGCCTTCACAGATACGCAGTATTTT; CDR3aa: CSARELMTAFTDTQYF
d_gene: -; abundance: -; v_gene: TRBV2; j_gene: TRBJ1-1; CDR3nt: TGTGCCAGCAGTGAATCTCAGGAGACTGAAGCTTTCTTT; CDR3aa: CASSESQETEAFF
d_gene: TRBD1; abundance: few; v_gene: TRBV4-2; j_gene: TRBJ2-1; CDR3nt: TGTGCCAGCAGCCAAGAAGGAGGACAGGTACAATATGAGCAGTTCTTC; CDR3aa: CASSQEGGQVQYEQFF